These 10 T cell receptor beta chains share one sample of origin, sequenced in a study of cytomegalovirus exposure and HLA in healthy donors (dated by TCRdb to the late 2010s). The method behind the library was the immunoSEQ multiplex PCR assay. For the multiplex PCR, a mixture combining 60 forward primers for TCR Vbeta segments and 13 reverse primers for TCR Jbeta segments was used. The table was pulled from immuneACCESS by TCRdb, which kept in-frame rearrangements only. Such tables lose some clones; where checked, under half of the loss comes from unresolved V genes, and the rest has no known cause. The data table for this sample lists tens of thousands of clones. The top ten clones comprise 9.5% to 15% of the sample. The specimen sequenced was PBMCs. Every receptor here comes from a man aged 18 to 29 in good health and CMV-seropositive.

This chain links TRBV23-1 with TRBJ2-5, with TRBD2 as a possible D gene (7 bases). TRBV23-1 is an open reading frame whose function is uncertain. Deletions cut 7 bases from V and 4 bases from J, with 22 bases between. This CDR3 has 16 amino acids. CDR3 sequence: CASTQGREGPLETQYF. CDR3 nucleotides: TGCGCCAGCACTCAGGGGAGGGAGGGCCCTCTAGAGACCCAGTACTTC.

This chain connects TRBV28 to TRBJ2-5; 8 positions agree with TRBD2. The V gene's germline CDR1 is MDHEN and CDR2 SYDVKM. This CDR3 spans 16 amino acids. With V trimmed by 3 bases and J by 5 bases, 11 bases remained unmatched. The CDR3 nucleotides read TGTGCCAGCAGTTTCAGGAGCGGGAGAGAGTCGGAGACCCAGTACTTC. It is translated as CASSFRSGRESETQYF. Drawing the rest from reference TRBV28 and TRBJ2-5, the complete variable domain is DVKVTQSSRYLVKRTGEKVFLECVQDMDHENMFWYRQDPGLGLRLIYFSYDVKMKEKGDIPEGYSVSREKKERFSLILESASTNQTSMYLCASSFRSGRESETQYFGPGTRLLVL.

This chain connects TRBV6-1 to TRBJ2-5, with 7 nucleotides matching TRBD1. The J call may not be correct, given that the DNA end is closer to TRBJ2-7. Germline V gives CDR1 MNHNS, CDR2 SASEGT. The CDR3 sequence is 13 residues long. The DNA of the CDR3 is TGTGCCAGCAGGGACAGGTCAACCTACGAGCAGTACTTC. It is translated as CASRDRSTYEQYF.

V and J are TRBV30 and TRBJ2-1, with D possibly being TRBD2 (6 bases). Looked up from germline, CDR1 is GTSNPN and CDR2 is SVGIG (reference sequence). This CDR3 is built from 14 residues. V was cut by 8 bases and J by 3 bases, with 17 bases left in between. The CDR3 here is CATKTGLFYNEQFF. The DNA for the CDR3 is TGTGCCACCAAGACGGGACTTTTCTACAATGAGCAGTTCTTC.

The rearrangement uses TRBV25-1 and TRBJ2-5, with 7 bases identical to TRBD1. With V trimmed by 9 bases and J by 5 bases, 18 bases remained unmatched. The CDR3 totals 16 residues. CDR1 is MGHDK and CDR2 is SYGVNS in the germline V gene. DNA of the CDR3: TGTGCCAGTTGGCCCGGGACAGCTTTTCACGGGGAGACCCAGTACTTC. This gives the protein CASWPGTAFHGETQYF. Supplemented by reference TRBV25-1 and TRBJ2-5, the full variable domain reads EADIYQTPRYLVIGTGKKITLECSQTMGHDKMYWYQQDPGMELHLIHYSYGVNSTEKGDLSSESTVSRIRTEHFPLTLESARPSHTSQYLCASWPGTAFHGETQYFGPGTRLLVL.

The chain couples TRBV5-1 to TRBJ2-1; D may be TRBD2 (6 bases). The germline V gene encodes CDR1 SGHRS and CDR2 YFSETQ. The germline V and J ends were trimmed by 5 bases and 16 bases, with 16 bases remaining between them. The CDR3 consists of 11 residues. The CDR3: CASRSSSEKFF. CDR3 DNA: TGCGCCAGCAGATCCTCTAGCGAAAAATTCTTC.

DNA for the CDR3: TGTGCCAGCAGTCCCGGACTGGCGTACGAGCAGTACTTC. It yields the protein CASSPGLAYEQYF. The chain joins TRBV27 to TRBJ2-7; D perhaps matches TRBD2 (5 bases). The V gene's germline CDR1 is MNHEY and CDR2 SMNVEV (reference sequence). Trimming stripped 5 bases from V and 4 bases from J, with 12 bases between. The CDR3 is made up of 13 amino acids.

The V gene is TRBV5-1, the J gene TRBJ1-5; TRBD1 might be the D (5 bases). V was cut by 2 bases and J by 5 bases, with 11 bases left in between. The length of the CDR3 is 14 residues. The germline CDR1 and CDR2 sequences are SGHRS and YFSETQ. The DNA for the CDR3 is TGCGCCAGCAGCTTAGGGGAAGCGCATCAGCCCCAGCATTTT. It yields the protein CASSLGEAHQPQHF.

The chain couples TRBV27 to TRBJ2-1; D uncertain. Germline V gene data show CDR1 as MNHEY and CDR2 as SMNVEV (reference sequence). CDR3 size: 13 residues. Trimming left V 8 bases short and J 5 bases short, with 13 bases between. CDR3 sequence (DNA): TGTGCCAGCCGAACTCTTAGTGACAATGAGCAGTTCTTC. Protein: CASRTLSDNEQFF.

This chain joins TRBV5-1 and TRBJ2-3; no definite D call. The CDR3 totals 16 residues. V was cut by 0 bases and J by 0 bases, with 11 bases left in between. The germline V gene has CDR1 SGHRS and CDR2 YFSETQ. The CDR3 protein is CASSLEGRPSTDTQYF. CDR3 in DNA: TGCGCCAGCAGCTTGGAAGGCAGGCCGAGCACAGATACGCAGTATTTT.